The entry below gives a single T cell receptor (beta chain) sequence along with its context. This sample is drawn from a study of blood T cell repertoires in COVID-19. Study context: Donors in the United States, Italy and Spain gave samples during acute or convalescent COVID-19. Nucleic acid was either cDNA or gDNA, and it came from T cells, B-cell-depleted T cells, or PBMCs.

There are 16 residues in the CDR3. Trimming left V 1 base short and J 4 bases short, with 16 bases between. Germline CDR1 is MGHRA and CDR2 is YSYEKL. Source study methods: Reference gene primer amplification yielded estimated nucleated cell counts. TCRdb's copy holds only in-frame clones and misses some; the assay was immunoSEQ multiplex PCR. That table furnishes V, J and clone size, whereas the DNA furnished D and trimming. The sample lists 40,000 to 50,000 clones; 90% were seen once. What was sequenced was peripheral blood. The receptor was isolated from a man between 65 and 79 years old with acute or convalescent COVID-19. The chain recombines TRBV4-1 with TRBJ1-2; perhaps TRBD1 as D (6 bases). In DNA, the CDR3 is TGCGCCAGCAGCCAAGTCAGGGGACCTCCAGTCTATGGCTACACCTTC. Translating gives CASSQVRGPPVYGYTF.